This is a list of T cell receptor beta chains from one sample in a study of cytomegalovirus exposure and HLA in healthy donors. TCRdb's copy holds only in-frame clones and misses some; the assay was immunoSEQ multiplex PCR. The sample holds roughly 250,000 clones, 90% seen once. The sequenced material came from PBMCs. All receptors derive from a woman between 18 and 29 years old in good health and CMV-seronegative. Both conserved end residues are part of each CDR3. A D gene is named only where the DNA matches it firmly.

d_gene: -
j_gene: TRBJ1-4
v_gene: TRBV9
CDR3nt: TGTGCCAGCAGCTCGAGCGGAGGAACTAATGAAAAACTGTTTTTT
CDR3aa: CASSSSGGTNEKLFF

d_gene: -
j_gene: TRBJ2-5
v_gene: TRBV7-8
CDR3nt: TGTGGAGTGGAGGGGGGGCATATAGAGACCCAGTACTTC
CDR3aa: CGVEGGHIETQYF

d_gene: TRBD2
j_gene: TRBJ2-2
v_gene: TRBV9
CDR3nt: TGTGCCAGCAGCCCCCGGGGGAGCGGGGCTAGCGCCGGGGAGCTGTTTTTT
CDR3aa: CASSPRGSGASAGELFF

d_gene: -
j_gene: TRBJ1-2
v_gene: TRBV30
CDR3nt: TGTGCCTGGAGTGCCCTCCGGTACTATGGCTACACCTTC
CDR3aa: CAWSALRYYGYTF

d_gene: -
j_gene: TRBJ2-1
v_gene: TRBV27
CDR3nt: TGTGCCAGCAGTTTCTCGGAGGGCAGCATTGAGCAGTTCTTC
CDR3aa: CASSFSEGSIEQFF

d_gene: -
j_gene: TRBJ1-1
v_gene: TRBV27
CDR3nt: TGTGCCAGCAGTTTGCACCGGCAGGGGACTGAAGCTTTCTTT
CDR3aa: CASSLHRQGTEAFF

d_gene: TRBD2
j_gene: TRBJ2-2
v_gene: TRBV27
CDR3nt: TGTGCCAGCAGTCCTTCCTGGGGACTAGCGGGGGGGCCGAACACCGGGGAGCTGTTTTTT
CDR3aa: CASSPSWGLAGGPNTGELFF

d_gene: -
j_gene: TRBJ2-1
v_gene: TRBV2
CDR3nt: TGTGCCAGCAGCCTCATGGGGGGGGCTTACAATGAGCAGTTCTTC
CDR3aa: CASSLMGGAYNEQFF

d_gene: TRBD2
j_gene: TRBJ2-3
v_gene: TRBV4-1
CDR3nt: TGCGCCAGCAGCCAAGATGGCGCAGGGACTACCACAGATACGCAGTATTTT
CDR3aa: CASSQDGAGTTTDTQYF

d_gene: -
j_gene: TRBJ1-4
v_gene: TRBV7-9
CDR3nt: TGTGCCAGCAGCTTAGATTCGGGTCGAGAAAAACTGTTTTTT
CDR3aa: CASSLDSGREKLFF

d_gene: TRBD1
j_gene: TRBJ1-2
v_gene: TRBV14
CDR3nt: TGTGCCAGCAGCCCCGGACAGGGGGCTTACTATGGCTACACCTTC
CDR3aa: CASSPGQGAYYGYTF

d_gene: -
j_gene: TRBJ2-1
v_gene: TRBV27
CDR3nt: TGTGCCAGCAGTTTTTGGGGGCCGGGGGAGCAGTTCTTC
CDR3aa: CASSFWGPGEQFF

d_gene: -
j_gene: TRBJ2-2
v_gene: TRBV11-2
CDR3nt: TGTGCCAGCAGTCCCCGCCTGGGGCTCACCGGGGAGCTGTTTTTT
CDR3aa: CASSPRLGLTGELFF